Detailed here is one T cell receptor (beta chain). The data belong to a study of OX40 agonist ivuxolimab in advanced cancers. Study at large: Of the patients, three showed partial responses, one with hepatocellular carcinoma and two with cutaneous melanoma.

Libraries were prepared by immunoSEQ multiplex PCR; TCRdb keeps only in-frame clonotypes and omits some of them. The table includes about 46,000 clones, under 90% detected once. The source of this sequence is an adult with an advanced solid tumor such as melanoma, head and neck, liver or kidney cancer. The sample here was CD4+ or CD8+ T cells sorted from blood, taken in a trial of the OX40 agonist ivuxolimab.

The CDR3: CASSQGWRGRRDTEAFF. DNA of the CDR3: TGTGCCAGCAGCCAAGGGTGGAGGGGGCGCAGGGACACTGAAGCTTTCTTT. The chain combines TRBV14 with TRBJ1-1; 7 bases are shared with TRBD1. There are 17 residues in the CDR3. The germline V gene has CDR1 SGHDN and CDR2 FVKESK. V shed 1 base, J shed 3 bases, and the junction held 11 bases outside the gene matches.